Listed below are T cell receptor beta chains from one sample, sequenced in a study of blood T cell repertoires in COVID-19. Here immunoSEQ multiplex PCR was the method, and the copy in TCRdb shows in-frame clones only, minus some. The sample has 250,000 to 350,000 clones; just under 90% are singletons. Sequenced material: peripheral blood. These TCRs come from a woman in her forties or fifties with COVID-19, enrolled during active disease. The CDR3 runs from the conserved cysteine through the conserved F or W. Fields, in order: J gene, V gene, D gene, clone size, CDR3 protein, CDR3 DNA. D genes are given only for firm matches. A row's size may be missing; if present it is once, few, many or a size class.

>TRBJ2-7|TRBV7-3|-|-
CASSPNSLGEQYF
TGTGCCAGCAGCCCGAACAGTTTGGGCGAGCAGTACTTC
>TRBJ1-2|TRBV4-1|-|-
CASSQESGLAGAGYTF
TGCGCCAGCAGCCAAGAGTCCGGCTTGGCAGGGGCTGGCTACACCTTC
>TRBJ2-7|TRBV23-1|TRBD2|once
CASSHPGLAGIYEQYF
TGCGCCAGCAGTCACCCGGGACTAGCGGGAATCTACGAGCAGTACTTC
>TRBJ1-1|TRBV6-5|TRBD1|-
CASSTDRALNTEAFF
TGTGCCAGCAGTACCGACAGGGCCCTGAACACTGAAGCTTTCTTT
>TRBJ2-1|TRBV18|-|few
CASSPLVSSYNEQFF
TGTGCCAGCTCTCCTCTAGTATCCTCCTACAATGAGCAGTTCTTC
>TRBJ1-5|TRBV4-1|TRBD1|once
CASSREIVTGPYVQPQHF
TGCGCCAGCAGCCGAGAGATTGTGACAGGGCCTTACGTACAGCCCCAGCATTTT
>TRBJ2-3|TRBV6-5|-|-
CASSRTSTDTQYF
TGTGCCAGCAGTCGGACTTCCACAGATACGCAGTATTTT
>TRBJ1-1|TRBV19|-|-
CASSIFSGNTEAFF
TGTGCCAGTAGTATCTTTTCGGGGAACACTGAAGCTTTCTTT
>TRBJ1-1|TRBV30|-|-
CAWRQNREAFF
TGTGCCTGGAGACAGAACAGGGAAGCTTTCTTT
>TRBJ1-5|TRBV11-2|-|-
CASSPQGSNQPQHF
TGTGCCAGCAGCCCACAGGGTAGCAATCAGCCCCAGCATTTT
>TRBJ1-1|TRBV7-9|-|once
CASSSKGWDTEAFF
TGTGCCAGCAGCTCCAAGGGGTGGGACACTGAAGCTTTCTTT
>TRBJ1-1|TRBV7-2|TRBD1|-
CASSFKTGGNTEAFF
TGTGCCAGCAGCTTCAAGACAGGGGGAAACACTGAAGCTTTCTTT
>TRBJ2-7|TRBV2|TRBD2|-
CASRVIDSGTREQYF
TGTGCCAGCAGGGTCATTGATAGCGGGACCCGAGAGCAGTACTTC
>TRBJ2-4|TRBV5-1|-|-
CASSSLMGQNIQYF
TGCGCCAGCAGCTCCTTGATGGGCCAAAACATTCAGTACTTC
>TRBJ2-2|TRBV11-2|-|-
CASSWFLNTGELFF
TGTGCCAGCAGCTGGTTTCTAAACACCGGGGAGCTGTTTTTT
>TRBJ2-1|TRBV5-8|TRBD2|-
CASNGGAGGVDNEQFF
TGTGCCAGCAACGGAGGGGCGGGAGGAGTAGACAATGAGCAGTTCTTC
>TRBJ1-1|TRBV18|TRBD1|-
CASSPIFGTGVSTEAFF
TGTGCCAGCTCCCCCATTTTCGGGACAGGGGTCAGCACTGAAGCTTTCTTT
>TRBJ1-2|TRBV21-1|-|once
CASSKDPHSSYGYTF
TGTGCCAGCAGCAAAGATCCCCACAGCTCATATGGCTACACCTTC
>TRBJ2-2|TRBV30|TRBD1|-
CAWSVRGPGGELFF
TGTGCCTGGAGTGTAAGGGGGCCAGGAGGGGAGCTGTTTTTT
>TRBJ1-1|TRBV19|-|-
CASSLAGETEAFF
TGTGCCAGTAGTCTCGCGGGGGAGACTGAAGCTTTCTTT
>TRBJ2-3|TRBV6-1|TRBD1|-
CASSDLDRALTDTQYF
TGTGCCAGCAGTGACCTGGACAGGGCCCTCACAGATACGCAGTATTTT
>TRBJ1-4|TRBV5-1|-|few
CASSLEWGHEKLFF
TGCGCCAGCAGCTTGGAGTGGGGCCATGAAAAACTGTTTTTT
>TRBJ2-2|TRBV27|TRBD2|-
CASRGLAGNTGELFF
TGTGCCAGCCGCGGACTAGCAGGGAACACCGGGGAGCTGTTTTTT
>TRBJ2-3|TRBV5-1|TRBD2|once
CASSLTTQGAGGPGTDTQYF
TGCGCCAGCAGTTTGACCACCCAAGGAGCGGGAGGGCCGGGCACAGATACGCAGTATTTT
>TRBJ1-2|TRBV30|-|-
CAWFLGWGGGYTF
TGTGCCTGGTTCCTCGGATGGGGGGGAGGCTACACCTTC
>TRBJ2-6|TRBV11-2|-|-
CASSLLSGLRVSGANVLTF
TGTGCCAGCAGCTTACTAAGTGGTTTGCGCGTATCTGGGGCCAACGTCCTGACTTTC
>TRBJ1-4|TRBV5-4|-|-
CASSEGAVEKLFF
TGTGCCAGCAGCGAAGGCGCGGTTGAAAAACTGTTTTTT
>TRBJ2-2|TRBV7-9|-|many
CASSFTVQNTGELFF
TGTGCCAGCAGCTTCACGGTCCAGAACACCGGGGAGCTGTTTTTT
>TRBJ1-1|TRBV10-1|TRBD1|-
CASRPGQGMNTEAFF
TGCGCCAGCCGTCCGGGACAGGGGATGAACACTGAAGCTTTCTTT
>TRBJ1-5|TRBV19|-|once
CASSKGRENQPQHF
TGTGCCAGTAGTAAGGGGAGGGAGAATCAGCCCCAGCATTTT
>TRBJ1-1|TRBV2|-|few
CASSGLGATTEAFF
TGTGCCAGCAGTGGGCTGGGGGCGACCACTGAAGCTTTCTTT
>TRBJ2-7|TRBV7-8|TRBD1|-
CASSRARDRPISYEQYF
TGTGCCAGCAGCCGGGCAAGGGACAGGCCCATCTCCTACGAGCAGTACTTC
>TRBJ2-5|TRBV14|TRBD1|-
CASSHSPDRETQYF
TGTGCCAGCAGCCACTCCCCGGACAGGGAGACCCAGTACTTC
>TRBJ2-2|TRBV29-1|TRBD1|-
CSANPGGANGELFF
TGCAGCGCGAACCCAGGGGGCGCCAACGGGGAGCTGTTTTTT
>TRBJ2-5|TRBV30|-|-
CAWRPAGPLETQYF
TGTGCCTGGAGGCCCGCAGGGCCACTCGAGACCCAGTACTTC
>TRBJ2-5|TRBV5-1|-|-
CASSLVGGGSQETQYF
TGCGCCAGCAGCTTGGTGGGAGGAGGGAGCCAAGAGACCCAGTACTTC
>TRBJ1-2|TRBV6-5|-|-
CASSYRDSWTNYGYTF
TGTGCCAGCAGTTATCGAGACAGTTGGACTAACTATGGCTACACCTTC
>TRBJ1-2|TRBV15|-|-
CATSTRVTHYGYTF
TGTGCCACCAGCACCCGGGTCACACACTATGGCTACACCTTC
>TRBJ2-1|TRBV12-3/TRBV12-4|-|-
CASIRTNHYEQFF
TGTGCCAGCATTCGGACTAACCACTATGAGCAGTTCTTC
>TRBJ2-7|TRBV19|TRBD1|-
CASSILRDRVYEQYF
TGTGCCAGTAGTATCCTCCGGGACAGGGTTTACGAGCAGTACTTC
>TRBJ2-1|TRBV19|-|-
CASSAPWVQSSYNEQFF
TGTGCCAGTAGTGCCCCCTGGGTACAGAGCTCCTACAATGAGCAGTTCTTC
>TRBJ2-7|TRBV29-1|-|-
CSGAGRSVREQYF
TGCAGCGGTGCGGGACGGTCGGTTCGGGAGCAGTACTTC
>TRBJ1-2|TRBV15|TRBD1|-
CATSRSGTGDLPRGYTF
TGTGCCACCAGCAGATCCGGGACAGGGGACCTCCCTAGGGGCTACACCTTC
>TRBJ2-5|TRBV24-1|-|-
CATSRGSSLYETQYF
TGTGCCACCAGTCGAGGGTCAAGCCTTTATGAGACCCAGTACTTC
>TRBJ2-5|TRBV19|-|once
CASSIRGETQYF
TGTGCCAGTAGTATACGTGGCGAGACCCAGTACTTC
>TRBJ1-5|TRBV5-1|TRBD1|-
CASSLGGTGGHQPQHF
TGCGCCAGCAGCTTGGGGGGGACAGGGGGCCATCAGCCCCAGCATTTT
>TRBJ2-6|TRBV7-6|-|once
CASSFPLAESSGANVLTF
TGTGCCAGCAGCTTTCCGTTAGCGGAAAGCTCTGGGGCCAACGTCCTGACTTTC
>TRBJ1-3|TRBV6-5|-|-
CASRAPRNTIYF
TGTGCCAGCAGAGCCCCCCGAAACACCATATATTTT
>TRBJ1-4|TRBV24-1|-|once
CATSEPGDPHEKLFF
TGTGCCACCAGTGAACCTGGAGACCCTCATGAAAAACTGTTTTTT
>TRBJ2-3|TRBV18|TRBD2|-
CASSPPASGSTDTQYF
TGTGCCAGCTCACCACCGGCTAGCGGTAGCACAGATACGCAGTATTTT
>TRBJ1-1|TRBV5-1|TRBD1|-
CASSDAYGQGSTEAFF
TGCGCCAGCAGCGATGCTTACGGACAGGGGAGCACTGAAGCTTTCTTT
>TRBJ1-2|TRBV2|-|-
CASSEWQNYGYTF
TGTGCCAGCAGTGAATGGCAGAACTATGGCTACACCTTC
>TRBJ2-5|TRBV2|TRBD2|-
CASSDRTGGAETQYF
TGTGCCAGCAGTGACAGAACGGGGGGGGCAGAGACCCAGTACTTC
>TRBJ2-7|TRBV11-3|-|-
CASSLLGAHEQYF
TGTGCCAGCAGCCTCTTAGGGGCCCACGAGCAGTACTTC
>TRBJ2-7|TRBV10-3|-|-
CAPQEDPYF
TGTGCCCCTCAGGAGGATCCGTACTTC
>TRBJ2-1|TRBV24-1|TRBD2|-
CATSDFKRDAYNEQFF
TGTGCCACCAGTGATTTCAAGCGGGACGCCTACAATGAGCAGTTCTTC
>TRBJ2-5|TRBV2|-|-
CASSEGRVQETQYF
TGTGCCAGCAGTGAAGGCAGGGTCCAAGAGACCCAGTACTTC
>TRBJ2-7|TRBV2|-|-
CASSGTRDSSYEQYF
TGTGCCAGCAGCGGGACCCGGGACTCGAGCTACGAGCAGTACTTC
>TRBJ2-1|TRBV18|-|-
CASSLVENEQFF
TGTGCCAGCTCCCTCGTTGAGAATGAGCAGTTCTTC
>TRBJ2-5|TRBV3-1/TRBV3-2|TRBD2|-
CASSRGGRETQYF
TGTGCCAGCAGCCGCGGCGGGAGGGAGACCCAGTACTTC